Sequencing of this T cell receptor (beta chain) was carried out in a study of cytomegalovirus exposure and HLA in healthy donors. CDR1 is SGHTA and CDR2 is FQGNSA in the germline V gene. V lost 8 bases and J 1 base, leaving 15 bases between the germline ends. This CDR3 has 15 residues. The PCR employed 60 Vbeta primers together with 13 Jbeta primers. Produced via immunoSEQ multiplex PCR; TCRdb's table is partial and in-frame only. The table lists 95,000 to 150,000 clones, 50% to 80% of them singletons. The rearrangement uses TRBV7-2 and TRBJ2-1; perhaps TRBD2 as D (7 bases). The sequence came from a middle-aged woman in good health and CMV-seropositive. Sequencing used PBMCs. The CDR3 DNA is TGTGCCAGCGGGGGGCGCGGGAGTTCCTACAATGAGCAGTTCTTC. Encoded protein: CASGGRGSSYNEQFF.